The clone carrying this T cell receptor (beta chain) was observed a handful of times. This specimen comes from a study of glioma-infiltrating T cells after dendritic cell vaccination. Whole-study context: Dendritic cell vaccination trial patients had either newly diagnosed or recurrent glioblastoma.

Germline CDR1 and CDR2: MNHNY and SVGAGI (reference sequence). This CDR3 has 13 residues. V lost 9 bases, J lost 5 bases, and 5 bases stayed unmatched. Repertoires were generated with immunoSEQ multiplex PCR, while TCRdb's copy carries only in-frame clones and drops some. The sample contains almost 90,000 clones, roughly 87% of which appear only once. Indicated time point: after dendritic cell vaccination, including at tumor progression/relapse. Patients had residual fresh-frozen tumor tissue and more than two years of survival data. The clonotype was recovered from a human donor with glioblastoma. The chain links TRBV6-6 to TRBJ2-2; 8 nucleotides agree with TRBD2. The sequences come from blood, collected after dendritic cell vaccination. The CDR3 loop is CASWGGGTGELFF. The CDR3 nucleotides read TGTGCCAGTTGGGGCGGGGGGACCGGGGAGCTGTTTTTT.